This T cell receptor (beta chain) was recovered during a study of CD8+ T cells in alopecia areata. cDNA prepared by RNA extraction and subsequent reverse transcription served as the template for sequencing. Sequenced by immunoSEQ multiplex PCR; TCRdb stores in-frame clones only, minus some. The data show about 97,000 clones, approximately 42% seen once. The germline V gene has CDR1 MNHEY and CDR2 SVGAGI. The CDR3 totals 15 residues. V trimming: 6 bases; J trimming: 1 base; junction bases outside the gene matches: 6. The sequenced sample consisted of CD4+ T cells sorted from blood. The chain employs TRBV6-5 and TRBJ2-1; 7 nucleotides agree with TRBD1. The sequence derives from a human donor with alopecia areata. The chain's CDR3 is CASRRTGRSYNEQFF. The CDR3 DNA reads as TGTGCCAGCAGGAGGACAGGCCGGTCCTACAATGAGCAGTTCTTC.